This T cell receptor (beta chain) was documented in a study of CD8+ T cells in alopecia areata. Sequencing templates came from extracted RNA that was reverse transcribed into cDNA. The data were produced by immunoSEQ multiplex PCR, yet TCRdb's version contains in-frame clones alone and is incomplete. The sample holds 100,000 to 150,000 clones; about 50% are singletons and the top ten take around a sixth. Alopecia areata patients had lesional scalp punch biopsies and peripheral blood taken from them. CDR1 is LGHNA and CDR2 is YSLEER in the germline V gene. CDR3 length: 13 residues. The ends were cut back, 0 bases at V and 2 bases at J, with 4 bases in the middle. A remark on this clone: Its target is unknown.

Broader study findings: Possibly as an HLA-related effect, TCR sharing across patients appeared less clear than in mice.

The TCR sequence derives from a human donor with alopecia areata. This sequence joins TRBV4-3 and TRBJ1-2, with D hard to call. Sequenced here: CD8+ T cells sorted from blood, sampled at week 0. For the CDR3, the DNA is TGCGCCAGCAGCCAAGACCGGAACTATGGCTACACCTTC. This codes for CASSQDRNYGYTF.